Listed below are T cell receptor beta chains from one sample, sequenced in a study of PD-1 blockade in classical Hodgkin lymphoma. Using immunoSEQ multiplex PCR, the repertoire was profiled, and TCRdb retains in-frame clones only, with some absent. The sample has nearly 100,000 clones; roughly 83% are singletons. Source: peripheral blood mononuclear cells (PBMCs), taken at baseline. The receptors originated from a human donor with classical Hodgkin lymphoma. Both conserved end residues are part of each CDR3. The size field is filled for only some rows; it gives once, few, many or a size class.

cdr3_length: 15
v_call: TRBV14
clone_size: .
j_call: TRBJ1-1
cdr3_aa: CASSQEGGGIVGAFF

cdr3_length: 14
v_call: TRBV19
clone_size: .
j_call: TRBJ2-6
cdr3_aa: CASSIASGANVLTF

cdr3_length: 16
v_call: TRBV5-1
clone_size: .
j_call: TRBJ2-5
cdr3_aa: CASSLVSGSAQETQYF

cdr3_length: 13
v_call: TRBV27
clone_size: .
j_call: TRBJ2-7
cdr3_aa: CASSRRVPLEQYF

cdr3_length: 14
v_call: TRBV11-2
clone_size: few
j_call: TRBJ1-3
cdr3_aa: CASSFDRGRNTIYF

cdr3_length: 10
v_call: TRBV29-1
clone_size: .
j_call: TRBJ2-3
cdr3_aa: CSVDTDTQYF

cdr3_length: 16
v_call: TRBV15
clone_size: .
j_call: TRBJ2-5
cdr3_aa: CATSRDQVGVTETQYF

cdr3_length: 15
v_call: TRBV6-6
clone_size: few
j_call: TRBJ2-2
cdr3_aa: CASSYSGGRTGELFF

cdr3_length: 15
v_call: TRBV7-3
clone_size: .
j_call: TRBJ2-1
cdr3_aa: CASSLSLAGVHEQFF

cdr3_length: 13
v_call: TRBV7-9
clone_size: .
j_call: TRBJ2-7
cdr3_aa: CASSLGQGNEQYF

cdr3_length: 16
v_call: TRBV9
clone_size: .
j_call: TRBJ2-3
cdr3_aa: CASSEGPLAGTDTQYF

cdr3_length: 16
v_call: TRBV28
clone_size: .
j_call: TRBJ1-4
cdr3_aa: CASISGQIATNEKLFF

cdr3_length: 11
v_call: TRBV20-1
clone_size: .
j_call: TRBJ2-7
cdr3_aa: CSATVGGLWYF

cdr3_length: 14
v_call: TRBV6-6
clone_size: once
j_call: TRBJ2-2
cdr3_aa: CASSYHGTSGELFF

cdr3_length: 13
v_call: TRBV10-3
clone_size: .
j_call: TRBJ2-1
cdr3_aa: CAISEAQDDEQFF

cdr3_length: 8
v_call: TRBV20-1
clone_size: .
j_call: TRBJ1-2
cdr3_aa: CSAYGYTF

cdr3_length: 15
v_call: TRBV10-1
clone_size: many
j_call: TRBJ2-3
cdr3_aa: CASSGTGTSDDTQYF

cdr3_length: 15
v_call: TRBV29-1
clone_size: .
j_call: TRBJ2-5
cdr3_aa: CSVKPPGREKETQYF

cdr3_length: 15
v_call: TRBV5-4
clone_size: .
j_call: TRBJ2-5
cdr3_aa: CASSRDGRGLETQYF

cdr3_length: 16
v_call: TRBV6-1
clone_size: .
j_call: TRBJ2-1
cdr3_aa: CASSEGRTANYNEQFF

cdr3_length: 13
v_call: TRBV27
clone_size: .
j_call: TRBJ1-4
cdr3_aa: CASSGATNEKLFF

cdr3_length: 15
v_call: TRBV5-6
clone_size: .
j_call: TRBJ2-1
cdr3_aa: CASSSAGQGSNEQFF

cdr3_length: 14
v_call: TRBV7-9
clone_size: .
j_call: TRBJ2-7
cdr3_aa: CASSLDSGTYEQYF

cdr3_length: 13
v_call: TRBV7-8
clone_size: .
j_call: TRBJ1-1
cdr3_aa: CASSSTSSGAAFF

cdr3_length: 14
v_call: TRBV30
clone_size: once
j_call: TRBJ2-2
cdr3_aa: CAWRNRGLTGELFF

cdr3_length: 19
v_call: TRBV7-9
clone_size: .
j_call: TRBJ2-3
cdr3_aa: CATPTGTTSPCCCTDTQYF

cdr3_length: 19
v_call: TRBV9
clone_size: .
j_call: TRBJ2-1
cdr3_aa: CASSVDLTFNRGLYNEQFF